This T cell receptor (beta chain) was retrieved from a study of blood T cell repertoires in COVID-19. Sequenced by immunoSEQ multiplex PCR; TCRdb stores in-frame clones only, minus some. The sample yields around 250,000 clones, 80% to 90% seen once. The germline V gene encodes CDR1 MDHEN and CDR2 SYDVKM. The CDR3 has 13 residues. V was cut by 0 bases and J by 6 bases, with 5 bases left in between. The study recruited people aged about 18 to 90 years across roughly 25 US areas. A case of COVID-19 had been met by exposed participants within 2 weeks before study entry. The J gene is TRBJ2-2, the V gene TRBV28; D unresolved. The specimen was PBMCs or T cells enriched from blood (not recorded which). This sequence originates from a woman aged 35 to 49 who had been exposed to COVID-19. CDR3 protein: CASSLWEPGELFF. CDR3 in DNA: TGTGCCAGCAGTTTATGGGAGCCCGGGGAGCTGTTTTTT.